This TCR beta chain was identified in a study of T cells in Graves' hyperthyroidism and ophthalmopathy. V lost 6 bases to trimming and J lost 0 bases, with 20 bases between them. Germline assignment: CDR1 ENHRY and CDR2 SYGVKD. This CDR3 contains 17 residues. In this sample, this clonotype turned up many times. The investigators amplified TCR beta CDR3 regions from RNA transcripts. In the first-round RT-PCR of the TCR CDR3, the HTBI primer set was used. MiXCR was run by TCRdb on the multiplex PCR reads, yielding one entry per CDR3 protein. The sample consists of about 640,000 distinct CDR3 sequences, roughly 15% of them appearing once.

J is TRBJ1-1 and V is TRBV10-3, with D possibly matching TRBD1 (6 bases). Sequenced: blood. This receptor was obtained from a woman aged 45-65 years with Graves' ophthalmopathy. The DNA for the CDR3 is TGTGCCATCAGCACCCGCGTACAGGGAGCCATGAACACTGAAGCTTTCTTT. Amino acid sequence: CAISTRVQGAMNTEAFF.